This T cell receptor beta chain was captured in a study of breast tumors, draining lymph nodes, adjacent tissues. Breast cancer patients provided tissue from their axillary draining lymph nodes. Whole-study results and caveats: Tumor repertoires ranked between lymph nodes and nontumor tissue in diversity, with V and J gene preferences. Luminal-like breast cancer showed significantly greater tumor-nontumor repertoire similarity than basal-like breast cancer did. Findings are consistent with lymph node origin and intratumoral expansion of most tumor T cells.

In germline, CDR1 is SGHNT, CDR2 YENEEA. The trim removed 2 bases at V and 7 bases at J, leaving 10 bases unmatched. CDR3 length: 18 amino acids. In this sample, this clonotype turned up once. Antigen: not known. TCRdb analysed the multiplex PCR reads with MiXCR anew, one entry per CDR3 protein. The table includes some 170,000 distinct CDR3 sequences, 33% detected once. The chain combines TRBV11-3 with TRBJ1-6, with TRBD1 matching 11 bases. The clonotype originates from a female donor with breast cancer. Some clones in this sample may be carry-over from other donors' samples. Material for sequencing was axillary lymph node tissue. The CDR3 bases are TGTGCCAGCAGCTTAATAGGACCCCGGGACAGGGGGAATTCACCCCTCCACTTT. The encoded protein is CASSLIGPRDRGNSPLHF. Drawing the rest from reference TRBV11-3 and TRBJ1-6, the complete variable domain is EAGVVQSPRYKIIEKKQPVAFWCNPISGHNTLYWYLQNLGQGPELLIRYENEEAVDDSQLPKDRFSAERLKGVDSTLKIQPAELGDSAVYLCASSLIGPRDRGNSPLHFGNGTRLTVT.